Shown below are 30 T cell receptor beta chains from a single sample sequenced in a study of graft-versus-host responses after intestinal transplantation. The protocol was immunoSEQ multiplex PCR, while the TCRdb copy is restricted to in-frame clones and leaves out a portion. Of 21,000 or so clones detected, 55% to 70% appear once; the ten largest clones hold under 1.2%. This specimen consisted of alloreactive CD4+ T cells from a mixed lymphocyte reaction culture, obtained before intestinal transplant. Subset in this sample: CFSE-low proliferating T cells sorted from approximately six-day pre-transplant mixed lymphocyte reaction (GvH or HvG direction). Receptors originate from a human patient who received an intestinal transplant.

The chain recombines TRBV5-1 with TRBJ2-3, with unresolved D. The ends were cut back, 0 bases at V and 2 bases at J, with 4 bases in the middle. The CDR3 extends over 13 amino acids. Germline V gene sequence: CDR1 SGHRS, CDR2 YFSETQ. CDR3 nucleotides: TGCGCCAGCAGCTTGGGCGCCACAGATACGCAGTATTTT. Translated: CASSLGATDTQYF.

V usage is TRBV5-1 and J usage is TRBJ2-1, with a weak D call TRBD2 (5 bases). The V and J ends lost 7 bases and 5 bases respectively, with 19 bases between them. Germline CDR1 and CDR2: SGHRS and YFSETQ. CDR3 length equals 15 residues. The chain's CDR3 is CASWSPGYGDNEQFF. CDR3 nucleotides: TGCGCCAGCTGGTCCCCCGGCTACGGGGACAATGAGCAGTTCTTC.

V gene TRBV5-1 combines with J gene TRBJ1-5; D is ambiguous. Germline values: CDR1 SGHRS, CDR2 YFSETQ. V was shortened by 1 base and J by 5 bases, with 7 bases between the two germline ends. This CDR3 has 13 residues. The CDR3 DNA sequence: TGCGCCAGCAGCTTGTTCGGGGATCAGCCCCAGCATTTT. This gives the protein CASSLFGDQPQHF.

Only a few counts were recorded for this clone. The chain uses TRBV29-1 and TRBJ1-1; D is perhaps TRBD1 (6 bases). The CDR3 length is 14 residues. The germline V gene has CDR1 SQVTM and CDR2 ANQGSEA. V dropped 6 bases and J dropped 4 bases, with 18 bases sitting between them. The chain's CDR3 is CSVNRVGVGTEAFF. The CDR3 bases are TGCAGCGTCAACAGGGTAGGGGTTGGCACTGAAGCTTTCTTT.

A note on this clone: This sample includes further DNA sequences coding for the same CDR3. The chain recombines TRBV27 with TRBJ1-2; 9 bases match TRBD1. CDR1 is MNHEY and CDR2 is SMNVEV in the germline V gene (reference sequence). The V and J ends lost 6 bases and 5 bases, in that order; junction bases with no gene match: 13. This CDR3 is built from 16 residues. CDR3 protein: CASRPSYRGQLYGYTF. Written as DNA, the CDR3 is TGTGCCAGCAGGCCTTCTTACAGGGGGCAGTTGTATGGCTACACCTTC.

This chain uses TRBV19 with TRBJ2-1, with TRBD2 matching over 11 bases. The CDR3 is 15 amino acids. Unmatched junction bases numbered 7, after V lost 5 bases and J lost 7 bases. Germline loops: CDR1 LNHDA, CDR2 SQIVND (reference sequence). CDR3 residues: CASSWVTSGRNEQFF. As DNA, the CDR3 is TGTGCCAGTAGTTGGGTAACTAGCGGGAGAAATGAGCAGTTCTTC.

The rearrangement links TRBV4-1 to TRBJ2-5, with D maybe TRBD2 (6 bases). The germline CDR1 and CDR2 sequences are MGHRA and YSYEKL. This CDR3 is built from 15 residues. V was clipped by 1 base and J by 0 bases, with 9 bases between them. The CDR3 reads CASSQGAGYQETQYF. The CDR3 DNA is TGCGCCAGCAGCCAAGGGGCGGGATACCAAGAGACCCAGTACTTC.

V usage is TRBV9 and J usage is TRBJ2-1; 8 nucleotides line up with TRBD2. Trimming at V came to 0 bases and at J to 4 bases, leaving 6 bases not matched to a gene. CDR1 SGDLS and CDR2 YYNGEE come from the germline V gene. This CDR3 region has 16 residues. This CDR3 reads CASSVGGGGYYNEQFF. Written as DNA, the CDR3 is TGTGCCAGCAGCGTAGGTGGCGGGGGGTATTACAATGAGCAGTTCTTC.

Points on this clone: The junction shows a germline mismatch at one end, possibly a read error. This chain joins TRBV7-9 and TRBJ2-7; possibly TRBD2 for D (6 bases). In germline, CDR1 is SEHNR, CDR2 FQNEAQ (reference sequence). CDR3 length: 13 amino acids. CDR3 loop: CASSFFTDYERYF. CDR3 DNA sequence: TGTGCCAGCAGCTTTTTTACGGACTACGAGCGGTACTTC.

The rearrangement joins TRBV5-1 to TRBJ2-3, with D perhaps TRBD2 (6 bases). Per germline, CDR1 SGHRS and CDR2 YFSETQ. The CDR3 is made up of 15 amino acids. Trimming took off 4 bases at V and 0 bases at J, with 12 bases between the two ends. The CDR3 is CASSRDFPSTDTQYF. As DNA, the CDR3 is TGCGCCAGCAGCAGGGACTTTCCTAGCACAGATACGCAGTATTTT. Combining the CDR3 with reference TRBV5-1 and TRBJ2-3 gives the whole variable domain KAGVTQTPRYLIKTRGQQVTLSCSPISGHRSVSWYQQTPGQGLQFLFEYFSETQRNKGNFPGRFSGRQFSNSRSEMNVSTLELGDSALYLCASSRDFPSTDTQYFGPGTRLTVL.

The rearrangement uses TRBV28 and TRBJ2-2; D possibly corresponds to TRBD1 (6 bases). CDR1 is MDHEN, CDR2 SYDVKM, per germline. Trimming left V 6 bases short and J 2 bases short, with 7 bases between. CDR3 length: 13 amino acids. CDR3 coding DNA: TGTGCCAGCAGGGACAGCAACACCGGGGAGCTGTTTTTT. Amino acid sequence: CASRDSNTGELFF.

V gene TRBV7-6 combines with J gene TRBJ2-5; 12 bases fit TRBD2. Germline V CDR1 and CDR2: SGHVS, FNYEAQ. CDR3 length: 15 residues. V trimming: 6 bases; J trimming: 5 bases; junction bases outside the gene matches: 7. The CDR3 DNA is TGTGCCAGCAGGACGTCTAGCGGGAGGGCTGAGACCCAGTACTTC. Amino acids: CASRTSSGRAETQYF.

The chain joins TRBV19 to TRBJ1-3, with TRBD1 matching over 10 bases. The CDR3 contains 17 residues. Germline V gene sequence: CDR1 LNHDA, CDR2 SQIVND (reference sequence). The J segment lost 0 bases and the V segment lost 9 bases, leaving 11 bases of the junction unmatched. The CDR3 DNA reads as TGTGCCAGCAGGGACAGGGGCCCCTCTTACTCTGGAAACACCATATATTTT. Translation gives CASRDRGPSYSGNTIYF.

This chain links TRBV5-1 with TRBJ2-1, with D hard to call. The V gene lost 0 bases and the J gene lost 2 bases, with 15 bases spanning the gap. In germline, CDR1 is SGHRS, CDR2 YFSETQ. The CDR3 spans 17 residues. The CDR3 spells CASSLAGASRAYNEQFF. For the CDR3, the DNA is TGCGCCAGCAGCTTGGCCGGAGCGAGCCGGGCCTACAATGAGCAGTTCTTC.

The rearrangement uses TRBV6-1 and TRBJ1-3; D is uncertain. Between the trimmed V and J ends, which lost 4 bases and 0 bases, there was a span of 10 bases. CDR1 is MNHNS, CDR2 SASEGT, per germline. CDR3 length: 15 amino acids. CDR3 in DNA: TGTGCCAGCAGTGTGGGCTTGGCCTCTGGAAACACCATATATTTT. Encoded protein: CASSVGLASGNTIYF.

This clone was counted only a few times. The chain joins TRBV4-3 to TRBJ1-6; tentative D call: TRBD1 (6 bases). Germline loops: CDR1 LGHNA, CDR2 YSLEER. This CDR3 has 14 amino acids. V shed 3 bases and J shed 3 bases, with 6 bases lying between them. Written as DNA, the CDR3 is TGCGCCAGCAGCCAGGGACACTATAATTCACCCCTCCACTTT. Residues: CASSQGHYNSPLHF.

This chain connects TRBV10-3 to TRBJ1-2; possibly TRBD1 for D (5 bases). The germline gives CDR1 ENHRY, CDR2 SYGVKD. V lost 0 bases and J 4 bases, leaving 9 bases between the germline ends. There are 14 residues in the CDR3. The CDR3 here is CAISESDQGYGYTF. The CDR3, as DNA: TGTGCCATCAGTGAGTCGGATCAGGGCTATGGCTACACCTTC.

The chain uses TRBV11-2 and TRBJ2-1; D is perhaps TRBD1 (6 bases). Per germline, CDR1 SGHAT and CDR2 FQNNGV. The CDR3 has 13 residues. The V gene lost 6 bases and the J gene lost 5 bases, with 11 bases spanning the gap. The CDR3: CASRRTVNNEQFF. CDR3 in DNA: TGTGCCAGCAGGCGGACAGTAAACAATGAGCAGTTCTTC.

The chain recombines TRBV9 with TRBJ1-3; D is possibly TRBD1 (6 bases). The germline CDR1 and CDR2 sequences are SGDLS and YYNGEE. The CDR3 is 13 amino acids. V lost 6 bases, J lost 4 bases, and 11 bases lay in between. DNA of the CDR3: TGTGCCAGCACCCCGGGACACGGAAACACCATATATTTT. Amino acids: CASTPGHGNTIYF.

The CDR3 loop reads CASHPGLSNLEQYF. The CDR3 region has the DNA TGTGCCAGCCACCCAGGCCTTTCCAACCTTGAGCAGTACTTC. The gene calls are TRBV11-2 and TRBJ2-7; D ambiguous. CDR1 and CDR2 (germline): SGHAT, FQNNGV. The CDR3 is 14 amino acids. Trimming cost V 8 bases and J 7 bases, with 21 bases left between them.

The gene calls are TRBV5-1 and TRBJ2-7; 10 nucleotides align to TRBD2. Germline V gene lookup returns CDR1 SGHRS and CDR2 YFSETQ. The length of the CDR3 is 15 residues. The trim removed 0 bases at V and 2 bases at J, leaving 2 bases unmatched. This CDR3 is CASSLGGTSAYEQYF. The CDR3 region has the DNA TGCGCCAGCAGCTTGGGGGGGACTAGCGCCTACGAGCAGTACTTC.

The CDR3, as DNA: TGTGCCAGCAGTTTTTACGGTTTCGAGTACTTC. Its translation: CASSFYGFEYF. The rearrangement joins TRBV6-5 to TRBJ2-5, with D uncertain. Germline assignment: CDR1 MNHEY and CDR2 SVGAGI. V shed 4 bases and J shed 12 bases, with 12 bases lying between them. CDR3 size: 11 residues.

This sequence joins TRBV11-2 and TRBJ2-1; TRBD2 aligns across 8 bases. V shed 5 bases and J 3 bases; nucleotides not matched to a gene: 9. The CDR3 consists of 16 residues. Germline-derived CDR1 and CDR2 are SGHAT and FQNNGV. The CDR3 nucleotides are TGTGCCAGCAGCCGCCAAGCGGGAGTCATCTACAATGAGCAGTTCTTC. Amino acids: CASSRQAGVIYNEQFF.

This clone occurred a few times. CDR3 loop: CASSFVGGQETQYF. CDR3 bases: TGTGCCAGCAGTTTTGTAGGAGGACAAGAGACCCAGTACTTC. The rearrangement joins TRBV27 to TRBJ2-5, with D possibly being TRBD2 (5 bases). The CDR3 covers 14 residues. Germline values: CDR1 MNHEY, CDR2 SMNVEV (reference sequence). Between the trimmed V and J ends, which lost 3 bases and 2 bases, there was a span of 10 bases.

The chain recombines TRBV27 with TRBJ2-3, with 8 bases identical to TRBD2. CDR3 length equals 18 residues. V was clipped by 3 bases and J by 4 bases; unmatched bases: 15. Germline CDR1 reads MNHEY; CDR2 reads SMNVEV (reference sequence). The CDR3 DNA sequence: TGTGCCAGCAGTTTCAGAGCGGGAGTAGTCCCCAGTGCAGATACGCAGTATTTT. Protein: CASSFRAGVVPSADTQYF.

The V and J genes are TRBV28 and TRBJ2-1; weak D call: TRBD2 (5 bases). The germline CDR1 and CDR2 sequences are MDHEN and SYDVKM. Trimming removed 4 bases at V and 10 bases at J, with 23 bases between. The CDR3 runs to 16 residues. CDR3 protein: CASSSPWTPSRDEQFF. The CDR3 region has the DNA TGTGCCAGCAGTTCCCCCTGGACCCCTAGCCGCGACGAGCAGTTCTTC.

This chain uses TRBV19 with TRBJ1-5; tentative D call: TRBD1 (5 bases). Germline V CDR1 and CDR2: LNHDA, SQIVND (reference sequence). The CDR3 covers 14 residues. Trimming removed 10 bases from V and 0 bases from J, with 13 bases in between. The CDR3 bases are TGTGCCACCGGCAGGGTGCCTAGCAATCAGCCCCAGCATTTT. Amino acids: CATGRVPSNQPQHF.

The V gene is TRBV5-1, the J gene TRBJ1-2, with 9 bases that match TRBD1. Trimming took 4 bases from V and 0 from J; bases not matched to a gene: 7. This CDR3 region has 16 residues. The germline gives CDR1 SGHRS, CDR2 YFSETQ. The CDR3 reads CASSPGTGPSNYGYTF. The DNA for the CDR3 is TGCGCCAGCAGCCCCGGGACAGGGCCATCTAACTATGGCTACACCTTC.

This clone showed up just a few times. The V gene is TRBV5-4, the J gene TRBJ2-3, with TRBD2 matching 8 bases. Per germline, CDR1 SGHNT and CDR2 YYREEE (reference sequence). This CDR3 contains 16 residues. With V trimmed by 2 bases and J by 2 bases, 7 bases remained unmatched. As DNA, the CDR3 is TGTGCCAGCAGCTTAAGGCGGGGGGCCCTCACAGATACGCAGTATTTT. As protein: CASSLRRGALTDTQYF.

This clone occurred a few times. Here the CDR3 reads CASSQLTGQGHGYTF. CDR3 nucleotides: TGTGCCAGTAGTCAACTCACGGGACAGGGTCACGGCTACACCTTC. V gene TRBV19 combines with J gene TRBJ1-2; 9 nucleotides match TRBD1. This CDR3 has 15 amino acids. V lost 5 bases and J lost 8; bases outside the gene matches: 12. Germline loops: CDR1 LNHDA, CDR2 SQIVND (reference sequence). The full variable domain, in which reference TRBV19 and TRBJ1-2 provide the parts outside the CDR3, is DGGITQSPKYLFRKEGQNVTLSCEQNLNHDAMYWYRQDPGQGLRLIYYSQIVNDFQKGDIAEGYSVSREKKESFPLTVTSAQKNPTAFYLCASSQLTGQGHGYTFGSGTRLTVV.